This TCR beta chain came from a study of glioma-infiltrating T cells after dendritic cell vaccination. CDR1 GTSNPN and CDR2 SVGIG come from the germline V gene (reference sequence). The V and J ends lost 2 bases and 5 bases, in that order; junction bases with no gene match: 11. This CDR3 region has 15 residues. Sequencing used immunoSEQ multiplex PCR; TCRdb keeps in-frame clones, though not all of them. The sample lists roughly 100,000 clones, roughly 81% seen once, with roughly 12% in the top ten. The TCR originated in a human donor with glioblastoma. The starting material was blood, obtained before dendritic cell vaccination. The chain uses TRBV30 and TRBJ1-1; 7 bases match TRBD1. CDR3 nucleotide sequence: TGTGCCTGGAGTTTCGAAGACAGGGCGAGGACTGAAGCTTTCTTT. Protein product: CAWSFEDRARTEAFF.